This TCR beta chain is drawn from a study of CD8 T cells in Susac syndrome. About the study: Clinically active disease was present in six of the sequenced Susac syndrome patients. Eight of these patients were in remission. At the time of blood draw, patients with Susac syndrome were therapy-naive, receiving corticosteroids, or receiving intravenous immunoglobulin alone.

Trimming shortened V by 7 bases and J by 4 bases, and 13 bases separated the two germline ends. This CDR3 has 13 amino acids. Random hexamers primed reverse transcription of about 0.5 to 1 ug RNA. Via MiXCR, TCRdb re-called the immunoSEQ multiplex PCR reads, giving one row per CDR3 protein. The sample lists about 240,000 distinct CDR3 sequences, 90% to 97% occurring once. The sequence was collected from a human donor with Susac syndrome. The chain couples TRBV12-3 or TRBV12-4 to TRBJ2-5; D is possibly TRBD2 (5 bases). The sample was CD4+ T cells from PBMCs. The CDR3 DNA is TGTGCCAGCACTGCCCGCGGAGGAGAGACCCAGTACTTC. Encoded protein: CASTARGGETQYF.